This T cell receptor (beta chain) was identified during a study of beta chain features in type 1 diabetes. Study-wide findings and caveats: For Type 1 diabetes patients, all four CD4+ subsets carried TCRB CDR3s that were moderately but significantly shorter. A greater similarity of naive, central memory and Treg TCRB repertoires was seen among patients than among healthy donors. PCR might pick shorter templates more often, in the same way for patients and controls.

Germline CDR1 and CDR2: WSHSY and SAAADI. The CDR3 extends over 14 amino acids. Trimming removed 3 bases from V and 1 base from J, with 7 bases in between. CD4+ naive, central memory, regulatory and stem cell-like memory cells were sorted via CD45RO/CCR7/CD25/CD127/CD95/CD27. Regarding this clone: Its target is unknown.

Every bit of the isolated RNA underwent reverse transcription, so sequencing read expressed TCRB transcripts. The data were produced by immunoSEQ multiplex PCR, yet TCRdb's version contains in-frame clones alone and is incomplete. The sample contains around 120,000 clones, around 16% of which appear only once. The sample was central memory CD4+ T cells from blood. The chain joins TRBV10-2 to TRBJ1-5, with a weak D call TRBD1 (6 bases). The source of this sequence is a man aged 18 to 30 with type 1 diabetes. The CDR3 region is CASSEQGSNQPQHF. CDR3 in DNA: TGCGCCAGCAGTGAACAGGGAAGCAATCAGCCCCAGCATTTT.